A selection of T cell receptor beta chains follows, all from one sample in a study of blood T cell repertoires in COVID-19. The method was immunoSEQ multiplex PCR; TCRdb's version includes in-frame clones alone and lacks a portion of them. This table has 25,000 to 30,000 clones, roughly 70% appearing once. Input material: peripheral blood. These receptors were taken from a boy younger than 10 with active or convalescent COVID-19. Each CDR3 is given with its conserved first and last residue. A D gene is named only where the DNA matches it firmly. Rows give clone size only sometimes, using once, few, many, or a class for an expanded clone.

CDR3aa: CASGLRGPGNTIYF
CDR3nt: TGTGCCAGCGGACTCAGGGGGCCGGGAAACACCATATATTTT
d_gene: TRBD1
abundance: NA
v_gene: TRBV7-6
j_gene: TRBJ1-3
len: 14

CDR3aa: CSASGASGTSTDTQYF
CDR3nt: TGCAGTGCTAGTGGGGCTAGCGGCACTAGCACAGATACGCAGTATTTT
d_gene: TRBD2
abundance: NA
v_gene: TRBV20-1
j_gene: TRBJ2-3
len: 16

CDR3aa: CASSSGLAGGFSYEQYF
CDR3nt: TGTGCCAGCAGTTCGGGACTAGCGGGAGGCTTCTCCTACGAGCAGTACTTC
d_gene: TRBD2
abundance: NA
v_gene: TRBV2
j_gene: TRBJ2-7
len: 17

CDR3aa: CASSPAGGAYEQYF
CDR3nt: TGTGCCAGCTCACCAGCAGGGGGTGCATACGAGCAGTACTTC
d_gene: TRBD1
abundance: few
v_gene: TRBV18
j_gene: TRBJ2-7
len: 14

CDR3aa: CASSETAAGVNSPLHF
CDR3nt: TGTGCCAGCAGCGAGACGGCGGCAGGGGTGAATTCACCCCTCCACTTT
d_gene: NA
abundance: NA
v_gene: TRBV9
j_gene: TRBJ1-6
len: 16

CDR3aa: CASSQRGGSSTEAFF
CDR3nt: TGTGCCAGCAGCCAACGGGGGGGAAGCTCCACTGAAGCTTTCTTT
d_gene: NA
abundance: NA
v_gene: TRBV3-1/TRBV3-2
j_gene: TRBJ1-1
len: 15

CDR3aa: CASSSGVGYTF
CDR3nt: TGTGCCAGCAGCTCAGGGGTCGGCTACACCTTC
d_gene: NA
abundance: NA
v_gene: TRBV5-6
j_gene: TRBJ1-2
len: 11

CDR3aa: CASRQGGVLHEQFF
CDR3nt: TGTGCCAGCCGCCAAGGGGGAGTGTTGCATGAGCAGTTCTTC
d_gene: NA
abundance: NA
v_gene: TRBV5-6
j_gene: TRBJ2-1
len: 14

CDR3aa: CASSPLTGLLNSPLHF
CDR3nt: TGTGCCAGCAGCCCTTTGACAGGGCTTTTGAATTCACCCCTCCACTTT
d_gene: TRBD1
abundance: once
v_gene: TRBV7-6
j_gene: TRBJ1-6
len: 16

CDR3aa: CASSEGAGGPADTQYF
CDR3nt: TGCGCCAGCAGTGAAGGTGCGGGAGGGCCTGCAGATACGCAGTATTTT
d_gene: TRBD2
abundance: NA
v_gene: TRBV10-1
j_gene: TRBJ2-3
len: 16

CDR3aa: CASKDRGNYGYTF
CDR3nt: TGTGCCAGTAAGGATCGGGGTAACTATGGCTACACCTTC
d_gene: NA
abundance: NA
v_gene: TRBV19
j_gene: TRBJ1-2
len: 13

CDR3aa: CASSAPGRATGNTIYF
CDR3nt: TGTGCCAGCAGTGCTCCAGGGAGGGCGACTGGAAACACCATATATTTT
d_gene: NA
abundance: NA
v_gene: TRBV6-6
j_gene: TRBJ1-3
len: 16

CDR3aa: CASSISGTPPVVQYF
CDR3nt: TGTGCCAGTAGTATTTCCGGGACACCCCCGGTTGTCCAGTACTTC
d_gene: NA
abundance: NA
v_gene: TRBV19
j_gene: TRBJ2-5
len: 15

CDR3aa: CASSARRGLADLSPYEQYF
CDR3nt: TGTGCCAGCAGCGCCAGACGGGGACTAGCGGACCTCAGCCCCTACGAGCAGTACTTC
d_gene: TRBD2
abundance: NA
v_gene: TRBV7-2
j_gene: TRBJ2-7
len: 19

CDR3aa: CAWYILASGPLDEQFF
CDR3nt: TGTGCCTGGTATATTCTGGCTAGCGGACCCCTAGATGAGCAGTTCTTC
d_gene: TRBD2
abundance: NA
v_gene: TRBV30
j_gene: TRBJ2-1
len: 16

CDR3aa: CASSSGHQGEKLFF
CDR3nt: TGTGCCAGCAGCTCCGGACATCAGGGAGAAAAACTGTTTTTT
d_gene: NA
abundance: NA
v_gene: TRBV13
j_gene: TRBJ1-4
len: 14

CDR3aa: CASSSERNTQYF
CDR3nt: TGTGCCAGCAGCTCTGAGCGGAATACGCAGTATTTT
d_gene: NA
abundance: NA
v_gene: TRBV14
j_gene: TRBJ2-3
len: 12

CDR3aa: CASSFDSYTGELFF
CDR3nt: TGTGCCAGCAGCTTCGACAGTTACACCGGGGAGCTGTTTTTT
d_gene: NA
abundance: NA
v_gene: TRBV11-3
j_gene: TRBJ2-2
len: 14

CDR3aa: CASSLGGGAYEQYF
CDR3nt: TGTGCCAGCAGTTTAGGAGGGGGCGCCTACGAGCAGTACTTC
d_gene: NA
abundance: NA
v_gene: TRBV27
j_gene: TRBJ2-7
len: 14

CDR3aa: CASKKEFNTEAFF
CDR3nt: TGTGCCAGCAAAAAGGAGTTTAACACTGAAGCTTTCTTT
d_gene: NA
abundance: NA
v_gene: TRBV12-3/TRBV12-4
j_gene: TRBJ1-1
len: 13

CDR3aa: CASSLVPSGRYEQYF
CDR3nt: TGTGCCAGCAGCTTAGTGCCTAGCGGGAGGTACGAGCAGTACTTC
d_gene: TRBD2
abundance: few
v_gene: TRBV13
j_gene: TRBJ2-7
len: 15

CDR3aa: CASSFLRDRPQPQHF
CDR3nt: TGTGCCAGTAGTTTCCTCCGGGACAGACCTCAGCCCCAGCATTTT
d_gene: TRBD1
abundance: once
v_gene: TRBV19
j_gene: TRBJ1-5
len: 15

CDR3aa: CASRSGSYAPNEQFF
CDR3nt: TGCGCCAGCCGGAGCGGGTCCTATGCCCCCAATGAGCAGTTCTTC
d_gene: NA
abundance: many
v_gene: TRBV5-1
j_gene: TRBJ2-1
len: 15

CDR3aa: CATSGWGVTEAFF
CDR3nt: TGTGCCACCAGCGGATGGGGCGTCACCGAAGCTTTCTTT
d_gene: NA
abundance: NA
v_gene: TRBV15
j_gene: TRBJ1-1
len: 13

CDR3aa: CASSELTGSNEKLFF
CDR3nt: TGTGCCAGCAGCGAATTGACAGGGTCGAATGAAAAACTGTTTTTT
d_gene: TRBD1
abundance: NA
v_gene: TRBV9
j_gene: TRBJ1-4
len: 15

CDR3aa: CASSPLRSQGYTF
CDR3nt: TGTGCCAGCTCACCACTTCGGTCCCAAGGCTACACCTTC
d_gene: NA
abundance: NA
v_gene: TRBV18
j_gene: TRBJ1-2
len: 13

CDR3aa: CASSPLTGFYEQYF
CDR3nt: TGTGCCAGCAGTCCCCTTACAGGGTTCTACGAGCAGTACTTC
d_gene: NA
abundance: once
v_gene: TRBV28
j_gene: TRBJ2-7
len: 14

CDR3aa: CASRQPGQDQETQYF
CDR3nt: TGTGCCAGCAGACAACCGGGACAAGACCAAGAGACCCAGTACTTC
d_gene: NA
abundance: once
v_gene: TRBV6-5
j_gene: TRBJ2-5
len: 15

CDR3aa: CASSPIMGGKETQYF
CDR3nt: TGTGCCAGCAGCCCGATCATGGGAGGGAAAGAGACCCAGTACTTC
d_gene: TRBD2
abundance: NA
v_gene: TRBV7-2
j_gene: TRBJ2-5
len: 15

CDR3aa: CASSPQAGTSGYNEQFF
CDR3nt: TGCGCCAGCAGCCCCCAGGCGGGGACTAGCGGGTACAATGAGCAGTTCTTC
d_gene: TRBD2
abundance: NA
v_gene: TRBV5-1
j_gene: TRBJ2-1
len: 17

CDR3aa: CASSAVGGGVKDTQYF
CDR3nt: TGTGCCAGCAGTGCGGTCGGAGGGGGGGTGAAAGATACGCAGTATTTT
d_gene: NA
abundance: NA
v_gene: TRBV27
j_gene: TRBJ2-3
len: 16

CDR3aa: CASSSNDRVSYEQYF
CDR3nt: TGTGCCAGCAGCTCTAATGACAGGGTTTCCTACGAGCAGTACTTC
d_gene: TRBD1
abundance: NA
v_gene: TRBV6-5
j_gene: TRBJ2-7
len: 15

CDR3aa: CSVAALPGAEAFF
CDR3nt: TGCAGCGTAGCAGCCCTCCCAGGGGCTGAAGCTTTCTTT
d_gene: NA
abundance: NA
v_gene: TRBV29-1
j_gene: TRBJ1-1
len: 13

CDR3aa: CAWSVRAGGRNEQFF
CDR3nt: TGTGCCTGGAGTGTACGAGCGGGAGGACGGAATGAGCAGTTCTTC
d_gene: TRBD2
abundance: NA
v_gene: TRBV30
j_gene: TRBJ2-1
len: 15

CDR3aa: CASSPGLFGYTF
CDR3nt: TGTGCCAGCAGCCCAGGGCTTTTTGGCTACACCTTC
d_gene: NA
abundance: NA
v_gene: TRBV7-9
j_gene: TRBJ1-2
len: 12

CDR3aa: CASSQGLAEQETQYF
CDR3nt: TGCGCCAGCAGCCAAGGGTTAGCGGAGCAAGAGACCCAGTACTTC
d_gene: NA
abundance: few
v_gene: TRBV4-1
j_gene: TRBJ2-5
len: 15

CDR3aa: CAISGQDNYGYTF
CDR3nt: TGTGCCATCAGTGGGCAGGATAACTATGGCTACACCTTC
d_gene: NA
abundance: NA
v_gene: TRBV10-3
j_gene: TRBJ1-2
len: 13

CDR3aa: CASSILGQGLNTEAFF
CDR3nt: TGTGCCAGTAGTATACTAGGACAGGGGTTGAACACTGAAGCTTTCTTT
d_gene: TRBD1
abundance: few
v_gene: TRBV19
j_gene: TRBJ1-1
len: 16

CDR3aa: CAISGGQVYEQYF
CDR3nt: TGTGCCATCAGTGGGGGACAAGTCTACGAGCAGTACTTC
d_gene: NA
abundance: NA
v_gene: TRBV10-3
j_gene: TRBJ2-7
len: 13

CDR3aa: CASSWGQGYGYTF
CDR3nt: TGTGCCAGCAGCTGGGGACAGGGGTATGGCTACACCTTC
d_gene: TRBD1
abundance: medium-sized
v_gene: TRBV5-5
j_gene: TRBJ1-2
len: 13

CDR3aa: CASSPNGVFYGYTF
CDR3nt: TGTGCCAGCAGCCCCAACGGGGTTTTCTATGGCTACACCTTC
d_gene: NA
abundance: NA
v_gene: TRBV2
j_gene: TRBJ1-2
len: 14

CDR3aa: CASAGALWAKNIQYF
CDR3nt: TGTGCCAGCGCGGGGGCCCTATGGGCCAAAAACATTCAGTACTTC
d_gene: NA
abundance: NA
v_gene: TRBV28
j_gene: TRBJ2-4
len: 15

CDR3aa: CASSLSDYGYTF
CDR3nt: TGTGCCAGCAGTTTATCAGATTATGGCTACACCTTC
d_gene: NA
abundance: NA
v_gene: TRBV12-3/TRBV12-4
j_gene: TRBJ1-2
len: 12

CDR3aa: CASSVAFPGGGGYTF
CDR3nt: TGTGCCAGCAGCGTAGCCTTCCCAGGGGGCGGCGGCTACACCTTC
d_gene: TRBD1
abundance: NA
v_gene: TRBV9
j_gene: TRBJ1-2
len: 15

CDR3aa: CASSLFSEEETQYF
CDR3nt: TGTGCCAGCAGTTTATTCAGCGAAGAAGAGACCCAGTACTTC
d_gene: NA
abundance: NA
v_gene: TRBV28
j_gene: TRBJ2-5
len: 14